This T cell receptor (beta chain) comes out of a study of human T cells and chemical hapten exposure. General study findings and limits: TCRs exceeding a frequency of 1 in 1000 stayed unchanged under DPC sensitization.

The CDR3 contains 12 residues. Germline lookup yields CDR1 DFQATT and CDR2 SNEGSKA (reference sequence). Trimming shortened V by 5 bases and J by 4 bases, and 12 bases separated the two germline ends. Regarding time point: patch test 1, 2 weeks after DPC sensitization. Treatment here: therapeutic diphenylcyclopropenone sensitization with weekly scalp DPC. Blood, whole and unfractionated, served as the source for total RNA extraction. This clonotype was counted between two and nine times. Its antigen is as yet unknown. Each cDNA molecule in the library carried unique molecular identifiers. TCRdb redid the calling of the RACE reads with MiXCR, one entry per CDR3 protein. The sample lists about 360,000 distinct CDR3 sequences; nearly 5% were seen once.

This chain connects TRBV20-1 to TRBJ2-7, with D possibly being TRBD1 (5 bases). The clonotype comes from a woman aged 45-65 years with alopecia areata. Some clones in this sample may be carry-over from other donors' samples. The specimen was whole blood, collected in connection with sensitization to the hapten diphenylcyclopropenone (DPC). CDR3 loop: CSAVKGSYEQYF. In DNA, the CDR3 is TGCAGTGCTGTGAAGGGGTCGTACGAGCAGTACTTC.